The 8 T cell receptor beta chains listed next were all sequenced from one sample in a study of blood T cell repertoires in COVID-19. Assay used: immunoSEQ multiplex PCR; TCRdb lists only in-frame clones, some missing. This sample has 130,000 to 150,000 clones, with roughly nine tenths found just once. Material: peripheral blood. These receptors all come from a man aged 18 to 29 with COVID-19, enrolled during active disease.

CDR3 nucleotide sequence: TGTGCCAGCAGCTTGTTTGCCGACGGGTGGTACGAGCAGTACTTC. Translated, it gives CASSLFADGWYEQYF. The V gene is TRBV5-5, the J gene TRBJ2-7; D remains ambiguous. The CDR3 runs to 15 residues. CDR1 is SGHKS and CDR2 is YYEKEE in the germline V gene (reference sequence). V was shortened by 1 base and J by 4 bases, with 15 bases between the two germline ends.

The chain combines TRBV6-4 with TRBJ2-3, with 8 bases that match TRBD2. V lost 3 bases, J lost 2 bases, and 4 bases stayed unmatched. The CDR3 spans 15 residues. From germline, CDR1 is MRHNA and CDR2 SNTAGT. The CDR3 loop reads CASSEVGRATDTQYF. In DNA, the CDR3 is TGTGCCAGCAGTGAGGTCGGGAGGGCCACAGATACGCAGTATTTT.

A note on this clone: One end of the junction fails to match germline, which may point to a read error. The chain has TRBV25-1 and TRBJ1-4; 7 positions match TRBD1. The germline gives CDR1 MGHDK, CDR2 SYGVNS. The CDR3 runs to 15 residues. DNA of the CDR3: TGTGCCAGCAGTAGTTTCGGGACAGAGAATGAAAAACTGCTTTTT. This gives the protein CASSSFGTENEKLLF.

The chain is built from TRBV19 and TRBJ2-3; TRBD2 aligns across 11 bases. Germline V gene lookup returns CDR1 LNHDA and CDR2 SQIVND (reference sequence). The CDR3 runs to 16 residues. V gave up 5 bases and J gave up 4 bases; unmatched junction bases: 8. The CDR3 sequence: CASSPLLAGAPDTQYF. In DNA form, the CDR3 reads TGTGCCAGTAGTCCCCTACTAGCGGGAGCCCCAGATACGCAGTATTTT.

This chain links TRBV12-3 or TRBV12-4 with TRBJ1-2; D may be TRBD1 (5 bases). The CDR3 consists of 13 residues. V shed 6 bases and J shed 4 bases, with 12 bases lying between them. The CDR3 here is CASRRQSGYGYTF. The CDR3 bases are TGTGCCAGCAGACGACAGTCTGGCTATGGCTACACCTTC.

This rearrangement joins TRBV27 to TRBJ1-2; 8 bases match TRBD1. This CDR3 spans 15 amino acids. Germline V gives CDR1 MNHEY, CDR2 SMNVEV (reference sequence). V dropped 3 bases and J dropped 5; count of bases not matched to a gene: 8. The CDR3 coding sequence is TGTGCCAGCAGTTTGTCAGGGGGCGGCCCATATGGCTACACCTTC. Its protein product is CASSLSGGGPYGYTF.

The chain is built from TRBV9 and TRBJ1-4; D is perhaps TRBD1 (5 bases). The CDR3 consists of 16 residues. V was cut by 2 bases and J by 5 bases, with 16 bases left in between. Germline V gene lookup returns CDR1 SGDLS and CDR2 YYNGEE. CDR3 nucleotides: TGTGCCAGCAGCGTGTACCCCGGGGGTCTAAATGAAAAACTGTTTTTT. Its protein is CASSVYPGGLNEKLFF.

This chain uses TRBV5-4 with TRBJ1-2; 9 positions agree with TRBD1. V trimming: 4 bases; J trimming: 9 bases; junction bases outside the gene matches: 10. CDR3 size: 14 residues. Germline values: CDR1 SGHNT, CDR2 YYREEE (reference sequence). CDR3: CASSRDRVKESYTF. CDR3 nucleotides: TGTGCCAGCAGCCGGGACAGGGTGAAAGAGAGCTACACCTTC.